Each of the 6 T cell receptor beta chains below was sequenced from the same sample in a study of blood T cell repertoires in COVID-19. Data came from immunoSEQ multiplex PCR; TCRdb stores just in-frame clones and leaves some out. The sample comprises 100,000 to 150,000 clones, 88% of which are singletons, and approximately 8.1% rests with the top ten. The sequenced sample consisted of peripheral blood. These TCRs come from a man over 45 with acute or convalescent COVID-19.

The CDR3, as DNA: TGCGCCAGCAGTAAACCGGGACAGCAAGAGACCCAGTACTTC. This encodes CASSKPGQQETQYF. The J gene is TRBJ2-5, the V gene TRBV10-1; TRBD1 agrees at 7 bases. V was pared by 5 bases and J by 2 bases, with 5 bases of the junction left unmatched. The CDR3 length is 14 residues. CDR1 is WNHNN and CDR2 is SYGVQD in the germline V gene (reference sequence).

The rearrangement joins TRBV7-2 to TRBJ2-1; D gene unclear. The germline V gene encodes CDR1 SGHTA and CDR2 FQGNSA. V was clipped by 3 bases and J by 9 bases, with 15 bases between them. The CDR3 is made up of 14 amino acids. The CDR3 sequence: CASSLTAQYGEQFF. DNA for the CDR3: TGTGCCAGCAGCTTGACGGCACAGTACGGTGAGCAGTTCTTC.

The chain employs TRBV2 and TRBJ1-5; D is unclear. Germline V gives CDR1 SNHLY, CDR2 FYNNEI. The ends were cut back, 7 bases at V and 4 bases at J, with 11 bases in the middle. The CDR3 totals 13 residues. The CDR3 DNA is TGTGCCAGCAAGACCAGGAAAAATCAGCCCCAGCATTTT. Translating gives CASKTRKNQPQHF.

The rearrangement links TRBV25-1 to TRBJ2-4; the match to TRBD1 covers 9 bases. The germline gives CDR1 MGHDK, CDR2 SYGVNS. V was clipped by 3 bases and J by 8 bases; unmatched bases: 8. This CDR3 region has 15 residues. The CDR3 coding sequence is TGTGCCAGCAGTGAGCCCGGGACAGGGTTACACATTCAGTACTTC. Translated: CASSEPGTGLHIQYF.

The CDR3 sequence: CASSLQGAAFF. CDR3 DNA: TGTGCCAGCAGCCTCCAGGGTGCGGCTTTCTTT. This chain connects TRBV11-3 to TRBJ1-1, with D perhaps TRBD1 (5 bases). From germline, CDR1 is SGHNT and CDR2 YENEEA. This CDR3 contains 11 residues. Trimming pared 5 bases from V and 11 bases from J, leaving 12 bases between.

The rearrangement uses TRBV4-2 and TRBJ2-1, with 12 positions matching TRBD2. Germline V gene sequence: CDR1 LGHNA, CDR2 YNFKEQ. The CDR3 totals 17 residues. V dropped 3 bases and J dropped 6; count of bases not matched to a gene: 9. The CDR3 protein is CASSHKTSGRPTNEQFF. CDR3 bases: TGTGCCAGCAGCCATAAAACTAGCGGGAGGCCGACCAATGAGCAGTTCTTC.